This TCR beta chain was identified in a study of OX40 agonist ivuxolimab in advanced cancers. Overall study results and limits: Expanded clones tended on average to be more numerous among CD8+ T cells than CD4+. Dose levels from 0.1 to 3.0 mg/kg saw CD4+ and CD8+ blood T cells expand clonally by week 6. A proportion of nonresponders additionally exhibited low normalized T-cell clonal expansion.

Note on this clone: The antigen remains unidentified.

Using immunoSEQ multiplex PCR, the repertoire was profiled, and TCRdb retains in-frame clones only, with some absent. The sample has about 51,000 clones; around 77% are singletons. Patients with autoimmune history or systemic immunosuppression were excluded. Germline CDR1 is MNHNS and CDR2 is SASEGT. Trimming pared 2 bases from V and 3 bases from J, leaving 11 bases between. The CDR3 extends over 14 amino acids. The source is an adult with an advanced solid tumor such as melanoma, head and neck, liver or kidney cancer. The source was CD4+ or CD8+ T cells sorted from blood, collected in a trial of the OX40 agonist ivuxolimab. The chain links TRBV6-1 to TRBJ2-7; D is undetermined. Here the CDR3 DNA reads TGTGCCAGCAGTGAACCGGATTCGGACTACGAGCAGTACTTC. Its translation is CASSEPDSDYEQYF.